Given below is one TCR beta chain in context. What it binds is unknown. Using its own MiXCR run on the RT-PCR reads, TCRdb lists one record per CDR3 protein. Of about 520,000 distinct CDR3 sequences in the sample, approximately 7.8% were seen once. Germline lookup yields CDR1 SQVTM and CDR2 ANQGSEA. The V end was cut by 4 bases, the J end by 0 bases, with 11 bases between. The CDR3 length is 14 residues. This sample is part of a study of response to subunit inactivated influenza vaccine. Study findings and constraints: After each seasonal influenza vaccination, few new T cells are recruited, the authors suggested.

The receptor comes from a man aged 50-75 years who received an inactivated influenza vaccine. The V gene is TRBV29-1, the J gene TRBJ2-3; D ambiguous. Sequenced material: PBMCs from blood, taken less than 30 months after vaccination. The CDR3 bases are TGCAGCGTTGTCCCGGGCCCTAGCACAGATACGCAGTATTTT. Its protein product is CSVVPGPSTDTQYF.